These 5 T cell receptor beta chains share one sample of origin, sequenced in a study of shared clonotypes between healthy human individuals. Assay: immunoSEQ multiplex PCR; the TCRdb copy retains only in-frame clones and omits some. The profile covers around 1.9 million clones, with about 92% appearing a single time and under 2% taken by the ten largest. Naive CD8 cells lacked CD45RO and underwent positive selection for CCR7, leaving out terminally differentiated effector memory CD45RA+ cells. Sequencing was carried out using naive CD8+ T cells from PBMCs. These TCRs come from a young man in good health. Some clones in this sample may be carry-over from other donors' samples.

The chain recombines TRBV27 with TRBJ2-7; D is tentatively TRBD1 or TRBD2 (5 bases each). With 5 bases removed from V and 4 bases from J, the gap between germline ends came to 12 bases. Germline V gives CDR1 MNHEY, CDR2 SMNVEV (reference sequence). The length of the CDR3 is 13 residues. CDR3 protein: CASSLMRGYEQYF. The DNA of the CDR3 is TGTGCCAGCAGTCTGATGAGGGGATACGAGCAGTACTTC.

The rearrangement uses TRBV2 and TRBJ2-7; D is unclear. CDR1 is SNHLY and CDR2 is FYNNEI in the germline V gene. V was cut by 10 bases and J by 0 bases, with 10 bases left in between. CDR3 size: 12 residues. The CDR3 loop is CATRKSSYEQYF. The CDR3 nucleotides read TGTGCCACCCGAAAAAGCTCCTACGAGCAGTACTTC. Using reference TRBV2 and TRBJ2-7 for the parts outside the CDR3, the full variable domain is EPEVTQTPSHQVTQMGQEVILRCVPISNHLYFYWYRQILGQKVEFLVSFYNNEISEKSEIFDDQFSVERPDGSNFTLKIRSTKLEDSAMYFCATRKSSYEQYFGPGTRLTVT.

V gene TRBV15 combines with J gene TRBJ1-1, with a possible D match to TRBD1 (6 bases). CDR1 and CDR2 (germline): LNHNV, YYDKDF (reference sequence). Trimming cost V 2 bases and J 6 bases, with 16 bases left between them. This CDR3 region has 15 residues. The CDR3 bases are TGTGCCACCAGCAGAAAAGGGCCGGGGGCGGCTGAAGCTTTCTTT. Residues: CATSRKGPGAAEAFF. The full variable domain, rest sourced from reference TRBV15 and TRBJ1-1, is DAMVIQNPRYQVTQFGKPVTLSCSQTLNHNVMYWYQQKSSQAPKLLFHYYDKDFNNEADTPDNFQSRRPNTSFCFLDIRSPGLGDTAMYLCATSRKGPGAAEAFFGQGTRLTVV.

The CDR3 spells CASTHPFTGDPLEQYF. The CDR3 DNA follows: TGTGCCAGCACCCATCCCTTTACAGGGGATCCCCTCGAGCAGTACTTC. The gene calls are TRBV7-9 and TRBJ2-7, with TRBD1 matching over 7 bases. The CDR3 sequence is 16 residues long. CDR1 is SEHNR and CDR2 is FQNEAQ in the germline V gene (reference sequence). The junction had 18 bases not matched to a gene; V was cut back by 7 bases and J by 6 bases.

This clone has just a few counts. V is TRBV10-3 and J is TRBJ1-1; the D gene is possibly TRBD1 (5 bases). Germline CDR1 is ENHRY and CDR2 is SYGVKD. The CDR3 totals 11 residues. V lost 11 bases, J lost 4 bases, and 11 bases lay in between. CDR3 in amino acids: CASGGSTEAFF. CDR3 DNA: TGTGCCTCCGGGGGGAGCACTGAAGCTTTCTTT.